This TCR beta chain was found in a study of T cells in tumors after PD-1 blockade. In the study overall: Patients had no prior checkpoint blockade, systemic immunosuppressants, or anti-cancer therapy within 4 weeks. Patients received pembrolizumab 200 mg every 3 weeks or cemiplimab 350 mg every 2 weeks. Daily vismodegib 150 mg continued in a subset of anti-PD-1-treated patients.

J gave up 0 bases and V 2 bases, and 4 bases lay outside the gene matches. CDR1 and CDR2 from the germline V gene are SNHLY and FYNNEI. The CDR3 loop spans 15 amino acids. General study points: Peripheral recruitment is suggested, as some novel exhausted tumor clones were in pre-treatment blood.

The method was immunoSEQ multiplex PCR; TCRdb's version includes in-frame clones alone and lacks a portion of them. The sample has 61,000 or so clones; around four fifths are singletons. On this clone: What it recognizes is unknown.

The sequence came from a human donor with basal cell carcinoma. This chain uses TRBV2 with TRBJ2-7, with TRBD1 matching 7 bases. The input for sequencing was PBMCs, taken before anti-PD-1 treatment. The CDR3 spells CASSEIGGYSYEQYF. Here the CDR3 DNA reads TGTGCCAGCAGTGAAATAGGGGGCTACTCCTACGAGCAGTACTTC.